Shown below are 9 T cell receptor beta chains from a single sample sequenced in a study of radiation and T cells in renal cell carcinoma. Described time point: blood 4 weeks post-SBRT, at nephrectomy. Regarding treatment: 15 Gy SBRT to primary tumor, nephrectomy 4 weeks later. Here immunoSEQ multiplex PCR was the method, and the copy in TCRdb shows in-frame clones only, minus some. The table has around 140,000 clones, 80% to 90% seen once; the top ten hold 17%. Specimen: blood, collected from a patient whose treatment included radiotherapy and nephrectomy. The receptor source for this set is a woman aged 50 to 60 with renal cell carcinoma.

The chain joins TRBV30 to TRBJ1-1; D not resolved. This CDR3 has 14 amino acids. From germline, CDR1 is GTSNPN and CDR2 SVGIG (reference sequence). V lost 2 bases, J lost 2 bases, and 12 bases lay in between. Written as DNA, the CDR3 is TGTGCCTGGAGTTTGGAGAGGGCCAACACTGAAGCTTTCTTT. Encoded protein: CAWSLERANTEAFF.

The chain uses TRBV2 and TRBJ1-5; no reliable D call. Germline loops: CDR1 SNHLY, CDR2 FYNNEI. V lost 0 bases, J lost 4 bases, and 10 bases lay in between. The CDR3 loop spans 15 amino acids. CDR3 DNA sequence: TGTGCCAGCAGTGAAGCCCGCGGGAGAAATCAGCCCCAGCATTTT. This codes for CASSEARGRNQPQHF.

The chain has TRBV19 and TRBJ1-3, with D unresolved. The CDR3 is made up of 15 amino acids. Deletions cut 5 bases from V and 2 bases from J, with 13 bases between. Germline assignment: CDR1 LNHDA and CDR2 SQIVND (reference sequence). This chain's CDR3 is CASSVAQRTGNTIYF. CDR3 DNA sequence: TGTGCCAGTAGTGTGGCCCAACGTACTGGAAACACCATATATTTT.

V gene TRBV4-3 combines with J gene TRBJ1-2; D not resolved. V dropped 1 base and J dropped 3 bases, with 12 bases sitting between them. The CDR3 contains 15 residues. CDR1 and CDR2 from the germline V gene are LGHNA and YSLEER. The CDR3 DNA follows: TGCGCCAGCAGCCAAGGACCTCCGGAGGACTATGGCTACACCTTC. Protein sequence: CASSQGPPEDYGYTF.

The chain is built from TRBV27 and TRBJ1-2; no definite D call. The germline V and J ends were trimmed by 3 bases and 2 bases, with 7 bases remaining between them. In germline, CDR1 is MNHEY, CDR2 SMNVEV (reference sequence). The CDR3 has 13 amino acids. The CDR3 bases are TGTGCCAGCAGTTTTGAGGGAAACTATGGCTACACCTTC. Protein: CASSFEGNYGYTF.

This clone was detected once. This chain uses TRBV27 with TRBJ1-3; TRBD1 matches at 7 bases. This CDR3 is built from 16 residues. The V gene end was trimmed by 4 bases and the J gene end by 4 bases; junction bases not matched to a gene: 10. Germline values: CDR1 MNHEY, CDR2 SMNVEV (reference sequence). The CDR3 DNA is TGTGCCAGCAGTTATTCTACAGGGGCGGTGGGAAACACCATATATTTT. As protein: CASSYSTGAVGNTIYF.

In its sample, this clone was seen a few times. J is TRBJ1-1 and V is TRBV29-1; 8 bases agree with TRBD1. There are 13 residues in the CDR3. Germline V lookup: CDR1 SQVTM, CDR2 ANQGSEA. J was trimmed by 3 bases and V by 6 bases; bases with no gene match: 6. Written as DNA, the CDR3 is TGCAGCGTCAGAGACAGGGGACACACTGAAGCTTTCTTT. Translating gives CSVRDRGHTEAFF.

CDR3: CASSLEGFGEQYF. The CDR3 coding sequence is TGTGCCAGCAGCTTAGAGGGGTTTGGGGAGCAGTACTTC. This sequence joins TRBV11-2 and TRBJ2-7; D not certain. Trimming removed 0 bases from V and 7 bases from J, with 10 bases in between. Germline lookup yields CDR1 SGHAT and CDR2 FQNNGV. This CDR3 spans 13 amino acids.

V is TRBV9 and J is TRBJ1-3; D is unresolved. This CDR3 is 14 amino acids long. Looked up from germline, CDR1 is SGDLS and CDR2 is YYNGEE. V gave up 2 bases and J gave up 1 base, with 7 bases separating them. CDR3 nucleotides: TGTGCCAGCAGCGTCGCCTGGTCTGGAAACACCATATATTTT. As protein: CASSVAWSGNTIYF.